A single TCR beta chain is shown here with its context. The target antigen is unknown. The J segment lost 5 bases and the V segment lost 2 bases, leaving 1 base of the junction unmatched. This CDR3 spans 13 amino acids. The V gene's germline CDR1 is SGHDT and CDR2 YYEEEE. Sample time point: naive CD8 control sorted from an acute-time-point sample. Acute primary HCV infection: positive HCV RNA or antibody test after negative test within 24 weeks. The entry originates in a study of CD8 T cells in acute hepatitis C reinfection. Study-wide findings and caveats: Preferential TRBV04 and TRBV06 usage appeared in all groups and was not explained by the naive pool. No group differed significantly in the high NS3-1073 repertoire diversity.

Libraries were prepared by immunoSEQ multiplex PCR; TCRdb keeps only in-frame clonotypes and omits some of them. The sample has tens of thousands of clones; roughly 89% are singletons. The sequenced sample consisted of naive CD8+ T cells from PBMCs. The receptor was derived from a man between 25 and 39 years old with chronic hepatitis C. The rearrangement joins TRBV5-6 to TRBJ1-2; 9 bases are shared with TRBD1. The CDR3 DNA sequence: TGTGCCAGCAGCTTTGGGACAGGGTATGGCTACACCTTC. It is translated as CASSFGTGYGYTF.